Below, 2 T cell receptor beta chains from the same sample are listed, as sequenced in a study of T cells in Graves' hyperthyroidism and ophthalmopathy. Amplified regions were TCR beta CDR3 sequences from RNA transcripts. RT-PCR in the first round (using the HTBI primer set) targeted the TCR CDR3. TCRdb re-called the multiplex PCR reads with MiXCR, one entry per CDR3 protein. The data hold about 400,000 distinct CDR3 sequences, with roughly 13% observed a single time. The material sequenced was blood. All receptors come from a young woman with Graves' hyperthyroidism.

This clonotype showed up just a few times. The rearrangement uses TRBV7-6 and TRBJ2-1, with TRBD2 as a possible D gene (6 bases). V lost 6 bases, J lost 9 bases, and 15 bases lay in between. The CDR3 has 13 amino acids. Germline lookup yields CDR1 SGHVS and CDR2 FNYEAQ. CDR3: CASRLGGMGEQFF. The CDR3 bases are TGTGCCAGCAGGTTGGGCGGGATGGGTGAGCAGTTCTTC.

The rearrangement joins TRBV5-4 to TRBJ1-3; tentative D call: TRBD1 (5 bases). Per germline, CDR1 SGHNT and CDR2 YYREEE (reference sequence). Trimming removed 0 bases at V and 4 bases at J, with 17 bases between. The CDR3 contains 17 residues. Here the CDR3 DNA reads TGTGCCAGCAGCTTGGAAGGTACTGGGGACTTCGGAAACACCATATATTTT. This sequence encodes CASSLEGTGDFGNTIYF.